These T cell receptor beta chains were read from a single sample in a study of blood T cell repertoires in COVID-19. Profiled with immunoSEQ multiplex PCR; TCRdb holds only in-frame clones, not every one. Found here are about 100,000 clones, around 90% of them singletons; the top ten hold 4.5% to 6%. Source material: peripheral blood. The receptors come from a man aged 40-50 years with active or convalescent COVID-19. CDR3s include the opening cysteine and the closing phenylalanine or tryptophan. A D gene is named only where the DNA matches it firmly. Clone size is not always given. Where it is, it says once, few, many or a class for expanded clones.

J gene: TRBJ2-1
V gene: TRBV23-1
clone size: NA
D gene: TRBD2
CDR3 DNA: TGCGCCAGCAGTCAAATCCTCCAACCGACTAGCGATTCCTACAATGAGCAGTTCTTC
CDR3 protein: CASSQILQPTSDSYNEQFF

J gene: TRBJ1-6
V gene: TRBV30
clone size: once
D gene: NA
CDR3 DNA: TGTGCCTGGAGTGGGGGCGGGAGGAATAATTCACCCCTCCACTTT
CDR3 protein: CAWSGGGRNNSPLHF

J gene: TRBJ1-6
V gene: TRBV9
clone size: NA
D gene: NA
CDR3 DNA: TGTGCCAGCAGCGTTAGGGGCGTCGATTCACCCCTCCACTTT
CDR3 protein: CASSVRGVDSPLHF

J gene: TRBJ2-7
V gene: TRBV4-3
clone size: NA
D gene: NA
CDR3 DNA: TGCGCCAGCAGCCGAACCCCGGAGTCGAACGAGCAGTACTTC
CDR3 protein: CASSRTPESNEQYF

J gene: TRBJ2-5
V gene: TRBV18
clone size: NA
D gene: NA
CDR3 DNA: TGTGCCAGCTCACCACCAACGGGAACACAAGAGACCCAGTACTTC
CDR3 protein: CASSPPTGTQETQYF

J gene: TRBJ1-1
V gene: TRBV6-2/TRBV6-3
clone size: NA
D gene: NA
CDR3 DNA: TGTGCCAGCAGTTACGAGGAGGACACTGAAGCTTTCTTT
CDR3 protein: CASSYEEDTEAFF

J gene: TRBJ2-2
V gene: TRBV10-3
clone size: once
D gene: NA
CDR3 DNA: TGTGCCATCCGGAGGTATGAGGGCACCGGGGAGCTGTTTTTT
CDR3 protein: CAIRRYEGTGELFF

J gene: TRBJ2-1
V gene: TRBV4-3
clone size: NA
D gene: TRBD1
CDR3 DNA: TGCGCCAGCAGCCAAGTCTCGGGCAGGGGGCATCGGGTCTTC
CDR3 protein: CASSQVSGRGHRVF

J gene: TRBJ1-2
V gene: TRBV5-1
clone size: NA
D gene: NA
CDR3 DNA: TGCGCCAGCAGCTTAGCTACAGGCGACAGTTCCGGCTACACCTTC
CDR3 protein: CASSLATGDSSGYTF

J gene: TRBJ1-4
V gene: TRBV27
clone size: NA
D gene: TRBD1
CDR3 DNA: TGTGCCAGCAGTTCCGGGACAGGGGCTCGTGAAAAACTGTTTTTT
CDR3 protein: CASSSGTGAREKLFF

J gene: TRBJ1-5
V gene: TRBV6-5
clone size: once
D gene: NA
CDR3 DNA: TGTGCCAGCAGTTACGATAGAACGCAGCCCCAGCATTTT
CDR3 protein: CASSYDRTQPQHF

J gene: TRBJ2-1
V gene: TRBV5-5
clone size: NA
D gene: NA
CDR3 DNA: TGTGCCAGCAGCGCGGACTACCACAATGAGCAGTTCTTC
CDR3 protein: CASSADYHNEQFF

J gene: TRBJ1-2
V gene: TRBV7-9
clone size: NA
D gene: NA
CDR3 DNA: TGTGCCAGCAGCTTAGGCTCGCCAGGGGTCTATGGCTACACCTTC
CDR3 protein: CASSLGSPGVYGYTF

J gene: TRBJ1-5
V gene: TRBV30
clone size: NA
D gene: NA
CDR3 DNA: TGTGCCTGGAGTTACAGGCGAGAGCAGCCCCAGCATTTT
CDR3 protein: CAWSYRREQPQHF

J gene: TRBJ1-3
V gene: TRBV5-8
clone size: NA
D gene: NA
CDR3 DNA: TGTGCCAGCAGCTTGGGGCAGGTAGAACGTGGAAACACCATATATTTT
CDR3 protein: CASSLGQVERGNTIYF

J gene: TRBJ2-7
V gene: TRBV7-2
clone size: NA
D gene: NA
CDR3 DNA: TGTGCCAGCAGCCGACCAGGGAACTACGAGCAGTACTTC
CDR3 protein: CASSRPGNYEQYF

J gene: TRBJ2-3
V gene: TRBV7-9
clone size: once
D gene: TRBD2
CDR3 DNA: TGTGCCTCAGGACGAAGCGGGAGAAGCTCAGATACGCAGTATTTT
CDR3 protein: CASGRSGRSSDTQYF

J gene: TRBJ1-4
V gene: TRBV7-9
clone size: NA
D gene: NA
CDR3 DNA: TGTGCCAGCAGCCCAGTGCGGTCCGACAGTAATGAAAAACTGTTTTTT
CDR3 protein: CASSPVRSDSNEKLFF

J gene: TRBJ1-2
V gene: TRBV11-2
clone size: NA
D gene: TRBD1
CDR3 DNA: TGTGCCAGCAGCTCGGACAGGGATGGCTACACCTTC
CDR3 protein: CASSSDRDGYTF

J gene: TRBJ2-1
V gene: TRBV14
clone size: NA
D gene: NA
CDR3 DNA: TGTGCCAGCAGCCCTCCTAACGACAATGAGCAGTTCTTC
CDR3 protein: CASSPPNDNEQFF

J gene: TRBJ1-4
V gene: TRBV14
clone size: NA
D gene: NA
CDR3 DNA: TGTGCCAGCAGCCGGGGAATAGCGACTAATGAAAAACTGTTTTTT
CDR3 protein: CASSRGIATNEKLFF

J gene: TRBJ1-1
V gene: TRBV7-8
clone size: NA
D gene: NA
CDR3 DNA: TGTGCCAGCAGCTTCGGGGTGCGCACTGAAGCTTTCTTT
CDR3 protein: CASSFGVRTEAFF

J gene: TRBJ2-1
V gene: TRBV9
clone size: NA
D gene: TRBD2
CDR3 DNA: TGTGCCAGCAGCCACAGCCGCTCCACTAGCGGGAGAGATTACAATGAGCAGTTCTTC
CDR3 protein: CASSHSRSTSGRDYNEQFF